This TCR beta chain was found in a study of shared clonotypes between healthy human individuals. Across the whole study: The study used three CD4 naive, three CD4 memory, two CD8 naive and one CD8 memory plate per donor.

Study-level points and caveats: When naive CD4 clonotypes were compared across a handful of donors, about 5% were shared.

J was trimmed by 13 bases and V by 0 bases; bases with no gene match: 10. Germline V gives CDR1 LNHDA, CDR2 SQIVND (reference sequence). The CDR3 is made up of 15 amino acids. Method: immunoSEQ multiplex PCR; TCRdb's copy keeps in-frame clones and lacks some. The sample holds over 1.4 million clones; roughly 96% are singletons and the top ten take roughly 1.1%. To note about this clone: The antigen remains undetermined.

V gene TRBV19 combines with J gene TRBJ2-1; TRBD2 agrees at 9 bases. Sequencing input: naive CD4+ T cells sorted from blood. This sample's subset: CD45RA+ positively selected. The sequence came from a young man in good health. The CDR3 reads CASSIDFWAGGDQFF. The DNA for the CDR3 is TGTGCCAGTAGTATAGATTTCTGGGCGGGAGGGGATCAGTTCTTC.